Following are 12 T cell receptor beta chains from one sample sequenced in a study of blood T cell repertoires in COVID-19. The protocol was immunoSEQ multiplex PCR, while the TCRdb copy is restricted to in-frame clones and leaves out a portion. The sample carries about 370,000 clones, around 89% recorded once. The sample comprised PBMCs or T cells enriched from blood (not recorded which). All receptors come from a man aged 18 to 30 who had recovered from COVID-19.

The V call is TRBV7-2, the J call TRBJ2-5; 7 bases map to TRBD2. The CDR3 totals 15 residues. The germline V gene encodes CDR1 SGHTA and CDR2 FQGNSA. V was pared by 8 bases and J by 4 bases, with 13 bases of the junction left unmatched. The CDR3 DNA is TGTGCCAGCTTTCCGGGGGGTTTTGACGCAGAGACCCAGTACTTC. It yields the protein CASFPGGFDAETQYF.

The gene calls are TRBV5-4 and TRBJ1-1; 7 bases map to TRBD1. Germline CDR1 and CDR2: SGHNT and YYREEE (reference sequence). J lost 0 bases, V lost 4 bases, and 6 bases had no gene match. The length of the CDR3 is 15 residues. The CDR3 loop is CASSPFDRVNTEAFF. CDR3 in DNA: TGTGCCAGCAGCCCCTTCGACAGGGTGAACACTGAAGCTTTCTTT.

This chain connects TRBV7-9 to TRBJ2-3; tentative D call: TRBD2 (5 bases). Trimming removed 1 base from V and 0 bases from J, with 11 bases in between. This CDR3 comprises 16 residues. Germline CDR1 reads SEHNR; CDR2 reads FQNEAQ (reference sequence). CDR3 in DNA: TGTGCCAGCAGCTTAGGTAGGGAGTGGAGCACAGATACGCAGTATTTT. This sequence encodes CASSLGREWSTDTQYF.

The J gene is TRBJ1-3, the V gene TRBV6-5; the D gene is possibly TRBD1 (5 bases). Per germline, CDR1 MNHEY and CDR2 SVGAGI. The CDR3 has 15 amino acids. V was pared by 7 bases and J by 0 bases, with 13 bases between. The CDR3, as DNA: TGTGCCAGCACCAACACCAGGGTCTCTGGAAACACCATATATTTT. It codes for CASTNTRVSGNTIYF.

Details on this clone: The sample holds other DNA sequences that translate to the same CDR3. This rearrangement joins TRBV9 to TRBJ2-1; perhaps TRBD1 as D (6 bases). V lost 1 base and J lost 0, with 8 bases in between. This CDR3 region has 15 residues. The germline V gene has CDR1 SGDLS and CDR2 YYNGEE. CDR3: CASSVTGSSYNEQFF. DNA of the CDR3: TGTGCCAGCAGCGTAACAGGGTCCTCCTACAATGAGCAGTTCTTC. The whole variable domain, filled in from reference TRBV9 and TRBJ2-1, reads DSGVTQTPKHLITATGQRVTLRCSPRSGDLSVYWYQQSLDQGLQFLIQYYNGEERAKGNILERFSAQQFPDLHSELNLSSLELGDSALYFCASSVTGSSYNEQFFGPGTRLTVL.

V usage is TRBV15 and J usage is TRBJ2-3; D unresolved. The germline V and J ends were trimmed by 1 base and 3 bases, with 23 bases remaining between them. The CDR3 has 19 amino acids. Germline-derived CDR1 and CDR2 are LNHNV and YYDKDF (reference sequence). The CDR3 protein is CATSRAGPSINPLTDTQYF. The CDR3 DNA sequence: TGTGCCACCAGCAGAGCTGGCCCCTCAATCAATCCCCTGACAGATACGCAGTATTTT.

V is TRBV5-1 and J is TRBJ2-6; 8 bases fit TRBD2. V gave up 4 bases and J gave up 3 bases; unmatched junction bases: 3. This CDR3 spans 15 amino acids. Germline lookup yields CDR1 SGHRS and CDR2 YFSETQ. The CDR3 loop reads CASSPREGGANVLTF. The CDR3 DNA reads TGCGCCAGCAGCCCTCGGGAGGGTGGGGCCAACGTCCTGACTTTC.

This clone was counted once. The chain has TRBV7-8 and TRBJ2-3, with D possibly being TRBD1 (6 bases). Germline V gene lookup returns CDR1 SGHVS and CDR2 FQNEAQ. V was clipped by 1 base and J by 3 bases, with 11 bases between them. The CDR3 sequence is 15 residues long. The CDR3 protein is CASSLGAGDTDTQYF. CDR3 in DNA: TGTGCCAGCAGCTTAGGGGCAGGGGATACAGATACGCAGTATTTT.

This chain connects TRBV5-1 to TRBJ2-1; 8 nucleotides align to TRBD2. Germline V gene lookup returns CDR1 SGHRS and CDR2 YFSETQ. The CDR3 is 16 amino acids. V was clipped by 3 bases and J by 9 bases; unmatched bases: 14. The CDR3 is CASSSPVRGGLSEQFF. CDR3 bases: TGCGCCAGCAGCTCCCCGGTTCGGGGGGGCCTTAGTGAGCAGTTCTTC.

The chain has TRBV27 and TRBJ1-2, with D perhaps TRBD1 (5 bases). This CDR3 has 14 residues. In germline, CDR1 is MNHEY, CDR2 SMNVEV (reference sequence). Trimming took 4 bases from V and 4 from J, leaving 13 bases between them. The CDR3 sequence: CASSSLSGFYGYTF. CDR3 coding DNA: TGTGCCAGCAGTTCCCTATCAGGGTTCTATGGCTACACCTTC.

This clone was seen a few times. The chain uses TRBV5-1 and TRBJ1-2; D not resolved. Trimming stripped 4 bases from V and 4 bases from J, with 11 bases between. CDR1 is SGHRS and CDR2 is YFSETQ in the germline V gene. CDR3 length: 13 residues. As DNA, the CDR3 is TGCGCCAGCAGCGCCGAACAGCCCTATGGCTACACCTTC. Protein sequence: CASSAEQPYGYTF.

The rearrangement uses TRBV27 and TRBJ1-6, with TRBD1 as a possible D gene (5 bases). V shed 0 bases and J shed 13 bases, with 13 bases lying between them. Germline-derived CDR1 and CDR2 are MNHEY and SMNVEV (reference sequence). This CDR3 is 14 amino acids long. CDR3 amino acids: CASSLSRRDDPLHF. The CDR3 bases are TGTGCCAGCAGTTTATCTCGCAGGGATGATCCCCTCCACTTT.